This section outlines one TCR beta chain sequence together with its context. Original analysis: Estimated nucleated cell counts came from reference gene primer amplification. Assay: immunoSEQ multiplex PCR; the TCRdb copy retains only in-frame clones and omits some. D and trimming were read from the DNA, whereas the V and J calls and clone size are those reported in that table. The repertoire has about 26,000 clones, almost 90% of them found once; the top ten carry 7.6%. Germline V gene sequence: CDR1 SNHLY, CDR2 FYNNEI. Trimming removed 6 bases from V and 0 bases from J, with 14 bases in between. The CDR3 is made up of 16 amino acids. The source of the sample is a study of blood T cell repertoires in COVID-19. Overall study context: Sites across the United States, Italy and Spain contributed samples from acute and convalescent COVID-19. Sample material is recorded as cDNA or gDNA derived from T cells, B-cell-depleted T cells, or PBMCs.

The receptor was derived from a human donor in a cohort sampled during active COVID-19. Specimen: peripheral blood. This chain connects TRBV2 to TRBJ2-2; D perhaps matches TRBD1 (5 bases). CDR3 in DNA: TGTGCCAGCAGACCGACAGCGTTCGCGAACACCGGGGAGCTGTTTTTT. It is translated as CASRPTAFANTGELFF.